This TCR beta chain appears in the sequencing data of a study of T cells in Graves' hyperthyroidism and ophthalmopathy. This clonotype was found many times. With 1 base removed from V and 1 base from J, the gap between germline ends came to 10 bases. The CDR3 is 15 amino acids. From germline, CDR1 is LNHNV and CDR2 YYDKDF (reference sequence). From RNA transcripts, TCR beta CDR3 regions were amplified. First-round RT-PCR of the TCR CDR3 relied on the HTBI primer set. TCRdb used MiXCR to reprocess the multiplex PCR reads, holding one entry per CDR3 protein. The data hold about 350,000 distinct CDR3 sequences, with around 13% observed a single time.

The specimen sequenced was blood. The receptor's source is a woman under 40 with Graves' hyperthyroidism. The chain has TRBV15 and TRBJ2-5; tentative D call: TRBD2 (6 bases). The CDR3 sequence: CATSRAGEVQETQYF. In DNA form, the CDR3 reads TGTGCCACCAGCAGAGCCGGGGAGGTCCAAGAGACCCAGTACTTC.